This TCR beta chain emerged from a study of blood T cell repertoires in COVID-19 (dated by TCRdb to about 2020). As for the study more broadly: Samples covering the acute and convalescent phases of COVID-19 were provided by collaborators in the United States, Italy and Spain. The material from the prospective study consisted of cDNA or gDNA derived from T cells, B-cell-depleted T cells, or PBMCs. Deeply sampled blood TCRbeta repertoires from subjects exposed to, actively infected with, or recovered from COVID-19 were included in the dataset. The repertoires were released in a freely available public database intended as a resource for research on the immune response to SARS-CoV-2. Samples were obtained from the ongoing ImmuneRACE study (first 160 participants) and from roughly 1,300 subjects provided by 6 global collaborators. Nearly every sample came with metadata listing a de-identified subject ID, COVID-19 status, age in years and sex. Where available, HLA class I and class II types were taken from metadata supplied by the sample provider and were not determined by assay-based typing. Points the paper makes about the study in general: Clinical and demographic metadata were provided uncurated, with the amount varying by source and participant.

The immunoSEQ Assay, a bias-controlled multiplex PCR, was used to amplify TCRbeta CDR3 regions from genomic DNA. The study's processing was this. The number of nucleated cells in each sample was estimated from the amplification of reference gene primers within the assay. To quantify the absolute abundance of each unique TCRbeta CDR3 rearrangement, sequence reads were collapsed and filtered. For each sample, productive Simpson clonality was calculated as the square root of Simpson's diversity index across productive rearrangements. TCRdb limited this immuneACCESS table to in-frame rearrangements with V and J called. A share of clones is missing; checked studies link under half to unresolved V genes, and the rest is unexplained. For V, J and clone size, that table is used; D and trimming come from the DNA. In all, the sample holds some 37,000 clones, and 90% of those were seen once. The leading ten clones occupy 4.8% of the sample.

From V the trimming removes 9 bases and from J it removes 1 base, while the gene matches leave 11 bases of the junction unaccounted for. CDR1 and CDR2, per the germline V gene (reference sequence), are LNHDA and SQIVND. CDR3 length: 16 amino acids, cysteine to phenylalanine. Only the CDR3 DNA stays, 48 bases, in frame from base 1. The collaborating institutions used their own protocols to collect whole blood in K2EDTA tubes. For TCRbeta analysis, collaborators shipped samples as frozen whole blood, isolated PBMCs, or DNA extracted from either of those sample types. Comment on this clone: The clone's antigen remains unknown. No much larger clonotype is one base removed from it; base qualities were not supplied.

Sample: peripheral blood. This TCR was recovered from a human donor in a cohort sampled during active COVID-19. The chain is made from TRBV19 and TRBJ2-1; 8 central bases correspond to TRBD1. The sequenced DNA is TGTGCCAGCCAAAACACAGGGGGTTCGTCCTACAATGAGCAGTTCTTC. The resulting protein is CASQNTGGSSYNEQFF.